This record looks at one T cell receptor beta chain sequence and its context. Amplification of TCR beta CDR3 regions was performed using RNA transcripts as template. First-round RT-PCR with HTBI primers amplified the TCR CDR3 region. TCRdb ran MiXCR on the multiplex PCR reads and lists one entry per CDR3 protein. Among roughly 570,000 distinct CDR3 sequences listed, under 60% were seen once. Germline V gives CDR1 LGHNA, CDR2 YSLEER. V shed 0 bases and J shed 4 bases, with 13 bases lying between them. The CDR3 covers 15 residues. The sample is drawn from a study of T cells in Graves' hyperthyroidism and ophthalmopathy.

This clonotype was sampled from an adult woman with Graves' disease, either hyperthyroidism or ophthalmopathy (not recorded which). What was sequenced was peripheral blood or thyroid tissue (not recorded which). This chain links TRBV4-3 with TRBJ2-7; D unclear. CDR3 nucleotides: TGCGCCAGCAGCCAAGATTTCACACCCCGTTACGAGCAGTACTTC. Its translation is CASSQDFTPRYEQYF.